This T cell receptor (beta chain) was sequenced during a study of T cells after yellow fever vaccination. With respect to this clonotype: Antigen specificity is unknown.

TCR cDNA was made by 5'RACE template switching, adding a universal primer site and UMIs. Each CDR3 protein is one row after TCRdb ran MiXCR on the 5' RACE reads. Counted here are hundreds of thousands of distinct CDR3 sequences, 15% to 20% occurring once; the ten biggest clones make up 18%. The study, taken as a whole, reports: In post-booster samples, most primary-vaccination clones reappeared (about 95% CD4, roughly 90% CD8). Within FACS-sorted repertoires, abundant clonotypes contaminating from the bulk population could be present.

There are 18 residues in the CDR3. Sample: PBMCs, taken before the yellow fever booster vaccination. The TCR sequence derives from a man between 18 and 29 years old who received the YFV17D yellow fever vaccine. The V call is TRBV21-1, the J call TRBJ1-2; the D call TRBD1 from the table was never checked on the DNA. TRBV21-1 is tagged as a pseudogene. DNA of the CDR3: TGTGCCAGCAGCGCCCGGTCGGGACAGGGAGCAGCCAACTATGGCTACACCTTC. Its protein product is CASSARSGQGAANYGYTF.